This T cell receptor (beta chain) was recovered during a study of blood T cell repertoires in COVID-19. Authors' analysis steps: Estimation of nucleated cell counts was performed using reference gene primer amplification. Sequencing was performed with immunoSEQ multiplex PCR; in TCRdb, only in-frame clones are kept and a portion is missing. That table supplies the V and J calls and clone size; D and trimming were determined from the DNA. The data show roughly 230,000 clones, 80% to 95% seen once. The receptor comes from a young man with COVID-19, enrolled during active disease. Sequencing was performed on peripheral blood.

This chain's CDR3 is CASSFGQGKQPQHF. For the CDR3, the DNA is TGTGCCAGCAGTTTCGGGCAGGGGAAACAGCCCCAGCATTTT. The chain is built from TRBV27 and TRBJ1-5; maybe TRBD1 (6 bases). The V gene's germline CDR1 is MNHEY and CDR2 SMNVEV (reference sequence). V lost 3 bases and J lost 7, with 13 bases in between. The CDR3 has 14 amino acids.